This entry features one T cell receptor (beta chain) sequence. Its antigen is unknown. The sample comes from a study of cytomegalovirus exposure and HLA in healthy donors. Study-level points and caveats: One later analysis reportedly identified an Asian-associated ancestry cluster that showed fewer N-insertions than the roughly 600-donor mean.

This CDR3 region has 16 residues. V gave up 4 bases and J gave up 6 bases, with 23 bases separating them. CDR1 SGHNT and CDR2 YYREEE come from the germline V gene (reference sequence). The PCR had 60 Vbeta and 13 Jbeta primers. Profiled with immunoSEQ multiplex PCR; TCRdb holds only in-frame clones, not every one. This table holds a few hundred thousand clones, 60% to 80% found once. The sequencing input was PBMCs. The rearrangement links TRBV5-4 to TRBJ2-7; maybe TRBD1 (6 bases). This receptor was identified in a woman in her 30s in good health and CMV-seronegative. The CDR3, as DNA: TGTGCCAGCAGCAAAGGGCCGAGACAGGAGCTGTCCGAGCAGTACTTC. Its protein product is CASSKGPRQELSEQYF. Filled out from reference TRBV5-4 and TRBJ2-7, the complete variable domain reads ETGVTQSPTHLIKTRGQQVTLRCSSQSGHNTVSWYQQALGQGPQFIFQYYREEENGRGNFPPRFSGLQFPNYSSELNVNALELDDSALYLCASSKGPRQELSEQYFGPGTRLTVT.